This TCR beta chain was found in a study of T cell repertoires in cytomegalovirus infection. Study context: Public TCR beta signatures were indicative of both CMV infection and a matching HLA type.

Concerning this clonotype itself: Its target is unknown.

The CDR3 extends over 17 amino acids. After removal of 0 bases from V and 0 bases from J, the junction contained 4 bases not matched to a gene. One entry per CDR3 protein results from TCRdb running MiXCR on the reads. Of a few hundred thousand distinct CDR3 sequences detected, just under 25% appear once; the ten largest clones hold roughly 13%. Study-level results: HLA-C-restricted TCR beta clonotypes specific for CMV led the ex vivo response.

This clonotype was obtained from a human donor in good health (CMV status not recorded). Some clones in this sample may be carry-over from other donors' samples. The J gene is TRBJ2-2, the V gene TRBV12-3 or TRBV12-4; 7 positions match TRBD2. The sequences come from cultured PBMCs, collected from culture after CMV antigen stimulation. The CDR3 bases are TGTGCCAGCAGTTTAGCGGGAGGGTTCGCGAACACCGGGGAGCTGTTTTTT. This gives the protein CASSLAGGFANTGELFF.